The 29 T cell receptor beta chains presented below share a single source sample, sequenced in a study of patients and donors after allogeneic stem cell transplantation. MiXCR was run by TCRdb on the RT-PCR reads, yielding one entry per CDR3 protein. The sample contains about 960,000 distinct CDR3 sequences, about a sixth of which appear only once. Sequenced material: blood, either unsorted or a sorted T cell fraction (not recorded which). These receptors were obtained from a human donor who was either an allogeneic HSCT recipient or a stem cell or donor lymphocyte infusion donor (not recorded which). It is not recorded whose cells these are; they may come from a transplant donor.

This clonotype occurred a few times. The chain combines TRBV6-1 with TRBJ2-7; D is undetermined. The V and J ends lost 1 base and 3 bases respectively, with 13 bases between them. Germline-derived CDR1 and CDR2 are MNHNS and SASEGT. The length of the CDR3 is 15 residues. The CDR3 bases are TGTGCCAGCAGTGAAGGGGCAGCTACGGGCTACGAGCAGTACTTC. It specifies CASSEGAATGYEQYF.

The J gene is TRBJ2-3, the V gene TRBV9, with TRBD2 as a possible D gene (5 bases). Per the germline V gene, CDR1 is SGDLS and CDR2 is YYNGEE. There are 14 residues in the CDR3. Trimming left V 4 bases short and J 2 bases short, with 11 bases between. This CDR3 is CASSLATPTDTQYF. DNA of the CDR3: TGTGCCAGCAGCCTAGCTACACCCACAGATACGCAGTATTTT.

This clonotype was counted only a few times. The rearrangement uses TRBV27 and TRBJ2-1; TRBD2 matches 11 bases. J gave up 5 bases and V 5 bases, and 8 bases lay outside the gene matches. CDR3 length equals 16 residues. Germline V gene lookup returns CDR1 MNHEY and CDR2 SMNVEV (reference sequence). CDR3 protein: CASSKFSGRAHNEQFF. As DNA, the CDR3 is TGTGCCAGCAGTAAGTTTAGCGGGAGGGCCCACAATGAGCAGTTCTTC.

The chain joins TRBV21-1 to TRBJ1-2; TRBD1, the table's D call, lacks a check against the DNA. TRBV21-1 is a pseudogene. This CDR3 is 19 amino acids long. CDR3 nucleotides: TGTGCCAGCAGCAAAGACCTCAGGGGATCGGATTTGCGTAACTATGGCTACACCTTC. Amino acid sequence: CASSKDLRGSDLRNYGYTF.

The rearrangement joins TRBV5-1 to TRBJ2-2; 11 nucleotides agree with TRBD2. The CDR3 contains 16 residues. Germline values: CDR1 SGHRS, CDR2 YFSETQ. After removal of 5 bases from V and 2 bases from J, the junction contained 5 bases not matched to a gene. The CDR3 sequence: CASRGLAASNTGELFF. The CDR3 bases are TGCGCCAGCAGGGGACTAGCGGCCTCAAACACCGGGGAGCTGTTTTTT. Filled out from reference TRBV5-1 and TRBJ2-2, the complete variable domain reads KAGVTQTPRYLIKTRGQQVTLSCSPISGHRSVSWYQQTPGQGLQFLFEYFSETQRNKGNFPGRFSGRQFSNSRSEMNVSTLELGDSALYLCASRGLAASNTGELFFGEGSRLTVL.

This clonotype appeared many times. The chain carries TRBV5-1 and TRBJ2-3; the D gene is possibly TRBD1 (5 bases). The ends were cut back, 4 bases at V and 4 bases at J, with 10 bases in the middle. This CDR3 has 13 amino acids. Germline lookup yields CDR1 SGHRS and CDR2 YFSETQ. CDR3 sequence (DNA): TGCGCCAGCAGCCGCCAGGGTGCAGATACGCAGTATTTT. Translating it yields CASSRQGADTQYF.

CDR3: CASSPRDRGLEQYF. The CDR3 region has the DNA TGCGCCAGCAGCCCCCGGGACAGGGGCCTCGAGCAGTACTTC. This sequence joins TRBV5-1 and TRBJ2-7; 10 positions match TRBD1. V lost 4 bases, J lost 6 bases, and 7 bases stayed unmatched. Germline V gene data show CDR1 as SGHRS and CDR2 as YFSETQ. This CDR3 region has 14 residues.

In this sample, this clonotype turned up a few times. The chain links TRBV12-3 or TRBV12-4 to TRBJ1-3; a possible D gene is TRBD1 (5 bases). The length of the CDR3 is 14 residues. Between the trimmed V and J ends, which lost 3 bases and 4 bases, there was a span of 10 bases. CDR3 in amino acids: CASSLEGLGNTIYF. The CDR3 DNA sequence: TGTGCCAGCAGTTTGGAGGGGCTGGGAAACACCATATATTTT.

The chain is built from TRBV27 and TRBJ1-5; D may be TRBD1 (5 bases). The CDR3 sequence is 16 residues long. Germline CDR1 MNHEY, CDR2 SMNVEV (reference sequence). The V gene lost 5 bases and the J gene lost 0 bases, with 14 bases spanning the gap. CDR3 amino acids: CASSPTSRVSNQPQHF. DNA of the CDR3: TGTGCCAGCAGTCCCACCTCCAGGGTTAGCAATCAGCCCCAGCATTTT.

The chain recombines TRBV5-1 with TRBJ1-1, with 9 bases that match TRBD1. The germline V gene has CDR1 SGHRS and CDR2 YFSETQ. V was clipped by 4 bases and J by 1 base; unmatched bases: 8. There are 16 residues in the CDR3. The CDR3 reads CASSRKGQGPNTEAFF. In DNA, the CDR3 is TGCGCCAGCAGCAGAAAGGGACAGGGTCCGAACACTGAAGCTTTCTTT.

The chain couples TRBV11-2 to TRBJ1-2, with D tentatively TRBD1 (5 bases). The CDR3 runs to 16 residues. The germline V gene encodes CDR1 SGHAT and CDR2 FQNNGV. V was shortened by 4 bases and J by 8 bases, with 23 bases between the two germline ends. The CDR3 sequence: CASSSVNRIGPGGYTF. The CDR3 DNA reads TGTGCCAGCAGCTCTGTAAACAGGATCGGTCCTGGCGGCTACACCTTC. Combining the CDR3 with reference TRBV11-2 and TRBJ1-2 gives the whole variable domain EAGVAQSPRYKIIEKRQSVAFWCNPISGHATLYWYQQILGQGPKLLIQFQNNGVVDDSQLPKDRFSAERLKGVDSTLKIQPAKLEDSAVYLCASSSVNRIGPGGYTFGSGTRLTVV.

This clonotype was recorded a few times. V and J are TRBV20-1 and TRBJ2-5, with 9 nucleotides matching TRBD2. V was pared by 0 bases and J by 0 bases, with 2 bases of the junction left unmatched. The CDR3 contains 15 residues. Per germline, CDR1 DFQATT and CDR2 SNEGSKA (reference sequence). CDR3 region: CSAREAGGHQETQYF. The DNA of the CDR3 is TGCAGTGCTAGAGAAGCGGGGGGCCACCAAGAGACCCAGTACTTC.

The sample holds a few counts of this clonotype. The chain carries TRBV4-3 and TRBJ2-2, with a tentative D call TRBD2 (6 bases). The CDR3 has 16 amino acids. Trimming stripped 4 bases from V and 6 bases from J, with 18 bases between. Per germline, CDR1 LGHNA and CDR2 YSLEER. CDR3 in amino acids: CASSLRDSGTPGELFF. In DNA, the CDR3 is TGCGCCAGCAGCCTGAGGGATTCCGGGACTCCCGGGGAGCTGTTTTTT.

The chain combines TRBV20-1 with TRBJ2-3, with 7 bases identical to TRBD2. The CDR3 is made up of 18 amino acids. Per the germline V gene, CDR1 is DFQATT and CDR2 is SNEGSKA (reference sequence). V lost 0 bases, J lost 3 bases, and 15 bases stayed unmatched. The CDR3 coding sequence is TGCAGTGCTAGAGATGCCAGACCTCGGGGGGAAGGGACAGATACGCAGTATTTT. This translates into CSARDARPRGEGTDTQYF.

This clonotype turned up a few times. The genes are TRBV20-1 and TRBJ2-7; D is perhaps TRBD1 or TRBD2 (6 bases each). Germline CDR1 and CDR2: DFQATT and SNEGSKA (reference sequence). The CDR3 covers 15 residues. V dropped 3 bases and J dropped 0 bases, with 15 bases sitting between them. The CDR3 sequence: CSARGAEGNSYEQYF. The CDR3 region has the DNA TGCAGTGCTAGGGGGGCGGAGGGGAACTCCTACGAGCAGTACTTC.

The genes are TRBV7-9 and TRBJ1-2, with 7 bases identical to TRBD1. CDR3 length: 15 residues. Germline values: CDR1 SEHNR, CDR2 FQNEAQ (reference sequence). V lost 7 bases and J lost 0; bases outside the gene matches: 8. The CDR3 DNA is TGTGCCAGCACTATCGACAGGGCGACTAACTATGGCTACACCTTC. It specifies CASTIDRATNYGYTF.

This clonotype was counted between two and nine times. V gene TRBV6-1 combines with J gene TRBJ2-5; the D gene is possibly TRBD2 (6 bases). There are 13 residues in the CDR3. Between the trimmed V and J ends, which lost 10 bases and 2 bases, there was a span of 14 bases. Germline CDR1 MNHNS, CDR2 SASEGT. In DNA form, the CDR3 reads TGTGCCATCCAATATCGGGGGCAAGAGACCCAGTACTTC. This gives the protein CAIQYRGQETQYF.

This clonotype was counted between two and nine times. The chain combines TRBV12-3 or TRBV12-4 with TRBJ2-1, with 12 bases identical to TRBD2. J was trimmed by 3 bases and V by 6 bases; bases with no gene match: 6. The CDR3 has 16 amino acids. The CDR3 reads CASRPELAGGYNEQFF. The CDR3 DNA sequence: TGTGCCAGCAGACCCGAACTAGCGGGAGGCTACAATGAGCAGTTCTTC.

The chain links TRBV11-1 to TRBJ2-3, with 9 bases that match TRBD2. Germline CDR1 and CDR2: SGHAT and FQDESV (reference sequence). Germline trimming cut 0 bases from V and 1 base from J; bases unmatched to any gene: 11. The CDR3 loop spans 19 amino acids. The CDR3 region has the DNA TGTGCCAGCAGCTTAGCGTTTAGCGGGAGTAAATCCCGCACAGATACGCAGTATTTT. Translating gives CASSLAFSGSKSRTDTQYF. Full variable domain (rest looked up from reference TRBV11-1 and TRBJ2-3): EAEVAQSPRYKITEKSQAVAFWCDPISGHATLYWYRQILGQGPELLVQFQDESVVDDSQLPKDRFSAERLKGVDSTLKIQPAELGDSAMYLCASSLAFSGSKSRTDTQYFGPGTRLTVL.

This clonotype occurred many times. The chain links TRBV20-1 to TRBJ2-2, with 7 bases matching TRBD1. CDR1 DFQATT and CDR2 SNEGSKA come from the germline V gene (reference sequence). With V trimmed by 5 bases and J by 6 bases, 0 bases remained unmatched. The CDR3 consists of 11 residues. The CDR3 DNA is TGCAGTGCTCAGGGGGCCGGGGAGCTGTTTTTT. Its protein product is CSAQGAGELFF.

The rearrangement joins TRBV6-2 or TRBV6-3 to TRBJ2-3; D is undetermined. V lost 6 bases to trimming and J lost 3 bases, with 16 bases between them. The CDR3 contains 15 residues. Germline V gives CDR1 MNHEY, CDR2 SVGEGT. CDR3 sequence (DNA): TGTGCCAGCAGCCTCCTCGGTGGCCAAACAGATACGCAGTATTTT. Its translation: CASSLLGGQTDTQYF.

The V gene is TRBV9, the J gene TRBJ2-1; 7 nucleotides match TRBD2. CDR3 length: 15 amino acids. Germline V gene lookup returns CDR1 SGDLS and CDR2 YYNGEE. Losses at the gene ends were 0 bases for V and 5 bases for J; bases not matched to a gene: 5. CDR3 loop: CASSVVASGDNEQFF. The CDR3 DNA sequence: TGTGCCAGCAGCGTAGTGGCTAGCGGAGACAATGAGCAGTTCTTC.

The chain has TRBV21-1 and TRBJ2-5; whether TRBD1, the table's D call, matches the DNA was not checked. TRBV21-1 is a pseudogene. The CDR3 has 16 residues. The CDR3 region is CASSARTGALEETQYF. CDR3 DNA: TGTGCCAGCAGCGCCAGGACAGGGGCTCTGGAGGAGACCCAGTACTTC.

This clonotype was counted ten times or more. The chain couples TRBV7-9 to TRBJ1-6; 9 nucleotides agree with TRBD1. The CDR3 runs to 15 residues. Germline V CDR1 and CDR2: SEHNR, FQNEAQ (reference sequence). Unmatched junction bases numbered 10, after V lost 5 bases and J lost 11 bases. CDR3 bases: TGTGCCAGCAGCCTGGGGGACAGGGCGATCCCACCCCTCCACTTT. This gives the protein CASSLGDRAIPPLHF.

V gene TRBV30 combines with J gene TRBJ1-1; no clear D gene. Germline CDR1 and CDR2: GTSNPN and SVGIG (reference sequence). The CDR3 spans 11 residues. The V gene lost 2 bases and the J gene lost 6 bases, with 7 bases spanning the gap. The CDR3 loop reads CAWSSAAEAFF. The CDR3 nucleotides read TGTGCCTGGAGTTCCGCGGCTGAAGCTTTCTTT.

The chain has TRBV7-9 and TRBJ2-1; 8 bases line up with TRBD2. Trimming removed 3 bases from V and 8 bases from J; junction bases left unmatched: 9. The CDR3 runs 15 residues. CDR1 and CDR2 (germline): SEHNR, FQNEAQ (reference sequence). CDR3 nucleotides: TGTGCCAGCAGCTTTGGACTAGCCCTCAGTGATGAGCAGTTCTTC. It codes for CASSFGLALSDEQFF. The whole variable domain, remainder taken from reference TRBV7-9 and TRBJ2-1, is DTGVSQNPRHKITKRGQNVTFRCDPISEHNRLYWYRQTLGQGPEFLTYFQNEAQLEKSRLLSDRFSAERPKGSFSTLEIQRTEQGDSAMYLCASSFGLALSDEQFFGPGTRLTVL.

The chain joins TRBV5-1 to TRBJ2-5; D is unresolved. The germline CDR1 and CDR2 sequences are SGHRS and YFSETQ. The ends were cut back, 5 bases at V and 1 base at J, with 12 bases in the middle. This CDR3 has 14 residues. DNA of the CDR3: TGCGCCAGCAGGGTGATGTCGGCCCAAGAGACCCAGTACTTC. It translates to CASRVMSAQETQYF. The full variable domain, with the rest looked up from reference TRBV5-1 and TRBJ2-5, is KAGVTQTPRYLIKTRGQQVTLSCSPISGHRSVSWYQQTPGQGLQFLFEYFSETQRNKGNFPGRFSGRQFSNSRSEMNVSTLELGDSALYLCASRVMSAQETQYFGPGTRLLVL.

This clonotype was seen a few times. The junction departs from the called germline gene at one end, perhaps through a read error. CDR3 DNA: TGTGCCAGCAGACAAGGACTAGCTCCAACCTACGAGCAGTACTTC. Translating gives CASRQGLAPTYEQYF. The J gene is TRBJ2-7, the V gene TRBV3-1, with 8 bases aligning to TRBD2. This CDR3 is built from 15 residues. Germline V gene lookup returns CDR1 LGHDT and CDR2 YNNKEL (reference sequence).

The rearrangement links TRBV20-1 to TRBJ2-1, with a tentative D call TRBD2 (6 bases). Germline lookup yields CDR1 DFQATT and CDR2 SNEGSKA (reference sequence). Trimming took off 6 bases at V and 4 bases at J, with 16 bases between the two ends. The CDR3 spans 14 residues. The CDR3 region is CSAGRLGAYNEQFF. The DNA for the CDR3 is TGCAGTGCCGGACGACTAGGGGCTTACAATGAGCAGTTCTTC.